This T cell receptor (beta chain) was captured by sequencing in a study of vaccination effects on CD4 cells after COVID-19. Unmatched junction bases numbered 6, after V lost 5 bases and J lost 7 bases. Germline V gene lookup returns CDR1 KGHSH and CDR2 LQKENI. CDR3 length: 14 residues. This clone has just a few counts. Its specificity is unknown. Produced via immunoSEQ multiplex PCR; TCRdb's table is partial and in-frame only. In the table there are tens of thousands of clones, 55% to 75% of which are singletons. Viral peptide pool expansion of antigen-specific CD4+ T cells preceded sequencing in the ViraFEST assay. At the end of roughly ten days of culture, CD4+ T cells were isolated. People in the vaccine group had not been infected with SARS-CoV-2 before, and their nucleocapsid antibodies were negative. Replacing half the medium with IL-2 medium was done on days 3 and 7.

The clonotype originates from a human donor who received a COVID-19 vaccine. The chain has TRBV18 and TRBJ2-1; TRBD2 aligns across 9 bases. Here the sequenced sample was CD4+ T cells from PBMCs cultured with HCoV-NL63 spike peptides, taken before COVID-19 vaccination. The CDR3 nucleotides read TGTGCCAGCTCATCAGGGACTAGCAGTAATGAGCAGTTCTTC. Translating it yields CASSSGTSSNEQFF.